This entry features one TCR beta chain sequence. The antigen is undetermined. Researchers picked out CD4+ and CD8+ T cells from PBMCs by sorting. This specimen belongs to a study of CD8+ T cells in alopecia areata. Study-level points and caveats: Normal scalp showed lower clonality than lesional scalp, especially alopecia totalis/universalis. Scalp sample sequencing also detects resident alphabeta T cells of normal skin.

Germline CDR1 is SGHNT and CDR2 is YYREEE (reference sequence). The CDR3 covers 13 residues. V lost 0 bases, J lost 6 bases, and 10 bases lay in between. Extracted RNA was reverse transcribed, and the resulting cDNA served as sequencing template. Repertoires were generated with immunoSEQ multiplex PCR, while TCRdb's copy carries only in-frame clones and drops some. The sample lists 98,000 or so clones; 59% were seen once. This TCR derives from a human donor in good health. The chain is built from TRBV5-4 and TRBJ2-7; D possibly corresponds to TRBD1 (6 bases). Material for sequencing was CD8+ T cells sorted from blood. The CDR3 region has the DNA TGTGCCAGCAGCTTGGGGATCAGGGGCGAGCAGTACTTC. Protein sequence: CASSLGIRGEQYF.